This TCR beta chain came from a study of PD-1 blockade in classical Hodgkin lymphoma. Study-wide results and caveats: TCR diversity in CD4+, not CD8+, cells rose significantly by C4D1. The authors excluded patients who started nivolumab under 1 year after ASCT. The authors have not defined what causes the repertoire differences, possibly disease activity or prior therapy. Reports indicated that newly diagnosed patients had lower baseline TCR diversity than healthy donors did.

Relapses following autologous stem cell transplantation were seen in all patients, with brentuximab vedotin exposure varying. A few counts support this clone. What it binds is not known. Looked up from germline, CDR1 is MNHEY and CDR2 is SVGAGI. With 1 base clipped from V and 1 base from J, the junction kept 3 bases outside the gene matches. This CDR3 has 15 residues. Sequencing was performed with immunoSEQ multiplex PCR; in TCRdb, only in-frame clones are kept and a portion is missing. The table shows about 45,000 clones, with approximately 70% occurring only once. The origin of this receptor is a human donor with classical Hodgkin lymphoma. The chain employs TRBV6-5 and TRBJ2-7, with TRBD2 matching over 8 bases. The source was peripheral blood mononuclear cells (PBMCs), collected before the second cycle of nivolumab. The chain's CDR3 is CASSYWTSSSYEQYF. The DNA for the CDR3 is TGTGCCAGCAGTTACTGGACTAGCAGTTCCTACGAGCAGTACTTC.